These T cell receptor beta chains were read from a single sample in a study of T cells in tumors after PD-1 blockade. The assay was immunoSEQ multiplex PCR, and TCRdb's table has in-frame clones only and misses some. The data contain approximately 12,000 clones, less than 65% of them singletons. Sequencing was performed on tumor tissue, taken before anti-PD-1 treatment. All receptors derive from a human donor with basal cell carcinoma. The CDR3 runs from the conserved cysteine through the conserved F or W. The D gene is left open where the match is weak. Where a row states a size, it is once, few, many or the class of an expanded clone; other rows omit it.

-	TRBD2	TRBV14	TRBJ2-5	CASSHLPYEGLAGRRETQYF	TGTGCCAGCAGCCATTTACCCTACGAGGGACTAGCGGGCCGGAGGGAGACCCAGTACTTC
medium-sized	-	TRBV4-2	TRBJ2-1	CASSRVDTGINEQFF	TGTGCCAGCAGCCGAGTCGATACAGGGATAAATGAGCAGTTCTTC
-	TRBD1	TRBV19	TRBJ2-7	CASSSGTGTGEQYF	TGTGCCAGTAGTTCCGGGACAGGGACTGGCGAGCAGTACTTC
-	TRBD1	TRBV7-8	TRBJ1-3	CASSLVDRATGNTIYF	TGTGCCAGCAGCTTAGTAGACAGGGCAACCGGAAACACCATATATTTT
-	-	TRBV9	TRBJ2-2	CASSPFPGPTGELFF	TGTGCCAGCAGCCCCTTCCCCGGACCCACCGGGGAGCTGTTTTTT
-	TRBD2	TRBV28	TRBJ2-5	CASRSRTSGRETQYF	TGTGCCAGCAGATCCCGGACTAGCGGGAGGGAGACCCAGTACTTC
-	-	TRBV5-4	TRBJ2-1	CASSIGVDNEQFF	TGTGCCAGCAGCATCGGGGTGGACAATGAGCAGTTCTTC
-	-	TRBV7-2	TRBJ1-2	CASSPRTANYGYTF	TGTGCCAGCAGCCCTAGGACAGCTAACTATGGCTACACCTTC
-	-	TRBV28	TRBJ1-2	CASSLSRSGYTF	TGTGCCAGCAGTTTATCTAGATCGGGCTACACCTTC
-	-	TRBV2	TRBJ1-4	CASRTTNEKLFF	TGTGCCAGCAGGACAACTAATGAAAAACTGTTTTTT
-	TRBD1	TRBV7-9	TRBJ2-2	CASSLDRGGVGTGELFF	TGTGCCAGCAGCTTAGATCGAGGGGGCGTCGGCACCGGGGAGCTGTTTTTT
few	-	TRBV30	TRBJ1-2	CAWSVQGAYGYTF	TGTGCCTGGAGTGTACAAGGGGCCTATGGCTACACCTTC
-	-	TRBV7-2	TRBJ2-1	CASSLDKTYNEQFF	TGTGCCAGCAGCTTAGACAAGACCTACAATGAGCAGTTCTTC
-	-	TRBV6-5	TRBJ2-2	CASKNTGELFF	TGTGCCAGCAAAAACACCGGGGAGCTGTTTTTT
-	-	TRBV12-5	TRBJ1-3	CASGLSGARNTIYF	TGTGCTAGTGGTTTGTCAGGGGCCAGAAACACCATATATTTT
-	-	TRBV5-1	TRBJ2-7	CASNRDGQNEQYF	TGCGCCAGCAATCGGGACGGTCAGAACGAGCAGTACTTC
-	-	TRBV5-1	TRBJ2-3	CASSLDSGPAFTQYF	TGCGCCAGCAGCTTAGACTCGGGTCCAGCCTTTACGCAGTATTTT
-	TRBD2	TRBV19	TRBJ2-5	CASRIRLAGGVETQYF	TGTGCCAGTAGAATAAGACTAGCGGGAGGTGTAGAGACCCAGTACTTC
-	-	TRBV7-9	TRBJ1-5	CASSFGISLSNQPQHF	TGTGCCAGCAGCTTCGGCATCAGTTTAAGCAATCAGCCCCAGCATTTT
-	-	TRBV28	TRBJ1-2	CASSPDRFYGYTF	TGTGCCAGCAGTCCCGACAGGTTCTATGGCTACACCTTC
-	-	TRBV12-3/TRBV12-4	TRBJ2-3	CASSFVPNTQYF	TGTGCCAGCAGTTTCGTTCCAAATACGCAGTATTTT
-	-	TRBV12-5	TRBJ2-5	CASVPPDGQETQYF	TGTGCTAGTGTTCCCCCGGACGGACAAGAGACCCAGTACTTC
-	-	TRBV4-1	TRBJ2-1	CASSQRGEFSYNEQFF	TGCGCCAGCAGCCAACGCGGAGAATTCTCCTACAATGAGCAGTTCTTC
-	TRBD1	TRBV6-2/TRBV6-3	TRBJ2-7	CASSGQGIGYEQYF	TGTGCCAGCAGTGGACAGGGAATAGGCTACGAGCAGTACTTC
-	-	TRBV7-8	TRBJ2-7	CASSLGAVYEQYF	TGTGCCAGCAGCTTAGGGGCAGTCTACGAGCAGTACTTC
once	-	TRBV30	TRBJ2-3	CAWSVKAGGDTQYF	TGTGCCTGGAGTGTAAAAGCGGGTGGGGATACGCAGTATTTT
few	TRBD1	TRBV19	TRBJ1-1	CASSPGTGGIAEAFF	TGTGCCAGTAGTCCGGGGACAGGGGGCATTGCTGAAGCTTTCTTT
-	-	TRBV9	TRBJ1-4	CASSVGGDSGEKLFF	TGTGCCAGCAGCGTAGGCGGGGACTCGGGTGAAAAACTGTTTTTT
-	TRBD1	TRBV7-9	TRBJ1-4	CASSLEGAEKLFF	TGTGCCAGCAGCTTAGAGGGGGCTGAAAAACTGTTTTTT
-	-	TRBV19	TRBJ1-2	CASSIAAGSNYGYTF	TGTGCCAGTAGTATAGCAGCAGGGTCTAACTATGGCTACACCTTC
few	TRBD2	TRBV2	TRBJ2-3	CASSELAGGYEDTQYF	TGTGCCAGCAGTGAGTTGGCGGGGGGGTATGAAGATACGCAGTATTTT
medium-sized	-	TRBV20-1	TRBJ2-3	CSASGWNTQYF	TGCAGTGCTAGCGGGTGGAATACGCAGTATTTT
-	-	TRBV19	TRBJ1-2	CASSPEGSHLYGYTF	TGTGCCAGTAGTCCAGAAGGGTCACATCTCTATGGCTACACCTTC